The sequence of this T cell receptor (beta chain) was determined in a study of blood T cell repertoires in COVID-19 (dated by TCRdb to about 2020). Turning to the overall study: Samples covering the acute and convalescent phases of COVID-19 were provided by collaborators in the United States, Italy and Spain. The prospective study material was composed of cDNA or gDNA derived from T cells, B-cell-depleted T cells, or PBMCs. The dataset comprised deeply sampled blood TCRbeta repertoires from subjects exposed to, actively infected with, or recovered from COVID-19. The repertoires were made available in a free public database intended to serve as a resource for research on the immune response to SARS-CoV-2. The samples were drawn from the first 160 participants of the ongoing ImmuneRACE study and from 1,254 subjects provided by 6 global collaborators. Sample metadata almost always included a de-identified subject ID, COVID-19 status, age in years and sex. Where available, HLA class I and class II types were taken from metadata supplied by the sample provider and were not determined by assay-based typing.

Results and caveats for the whole study, not just this receptor: The amount of clinical and demographic metadata varied by source and participant and was provided uncurated.

TCRbeta CDR3 regions were amplified from genomic DNA by means of the immunoSEQ Assay, a bias-controlled multiplex PCR. Per the source publication's procedure: The number of nucleated cells in each sample was estimated by amplification of reference gene primers within the assay. To quantify the absolute abundance of each unique TCRbeta CDR3 rearrangement, sequence reads were collapsed and filtered. Productive Simpson clonality was computed per sample as the square root of Simpson's diversity index over productive rearrangements. Imported from immuneACCESS, the table was reduced by TCRdb to in-frame sequences with V and J called. These copies leave out some clones; in studies compared against another copy, an unresolved V gene accounts for under half, and the cause of the remainder is not known. The V and J calls and the clone size are those of that table, but D and trimming were determined from the DNA. This sample is represented by fewer than 300,000 clones; over 75% of them were singletons. Less than 10% of the sample is taken by the ten largest.

Deletion took 6 bases off V and 1 base off J, with a span of 10 bases between the germline ends. The CDR3 starts with the cysteine, ends with the phenylalanine, and has 15 residues. CDR3 DNA is the only sequence kept; it has 45 bases, read in frame from the first base. The germline V gene yields MDHEN for CDR1 and SYDVKM for CDR2. This clone was counted a single time. Its binding antigen is unknown. No base quality information exists; no much larger clone differs at one position. Whole blood was collected in K2EDTA tubes by collaborating institutions according to the institutions' own protocols. For TCRbeta analysis, collaborators shipped samples in one of three forms: frozen whole blood, isolated PBMCs, or DNA extracted from either of those sample types.

This TCR derives from a human donor in a cohort sampled during active COVID-19. Material for sequencing was peripheral blood. The V gene is TRBV28 and the J gene is TRBJ2-6; the D gene is perhaps TRBD1, on 6 matching bases. Here the CDR3 is given as CASRETGSGANVLTF. The base sequence is TGTGCCAGCAGGGAAACAGGGTCTGGGGCCAACGTCCTGACTTTC.